The 14 T cell receptor beta chains listed next were all sequenced from one sample in a study of blood T cell repertoires in COVID-19. Assay used: immunoSEQ multiplex PCR; TCRdb lists only in-frame clones, some missing. The profile shows around 310,000 clones, about 91% of them singletons. Material for sequencing was peripheral blood. The receptors shown here come from a woman aged 60-70 years with acute or convalescent COVID-19.

This sequence joins TRBV11-2 and TRBJ2-3, with a tentative D call TRBD2 (6 bases). This CDR3 is built from 16 residues. Trimming took off 0 bases at V and 1 base at J, with 11 bases between the two ends. Germline CDR1 and CDR2: SGHAT and FQNNGV. The CDR3 region has the DNA TGTGCCAGCAGCTTAGACAGTGCGGGGCGCACAGATACGCAGTATTTT. Amino acids: CASSLDSAGRTDTQYF.

V and J are TRBV24-1 and TRBJ2-5; D not certain. CDR3 length: 12 amino acids. Trimming stripped 3 bases from V and 7 bases from J, with 8 bases between. Germline V gene sequence: CDR1 KGHDR, CDR2 SFDVKD. The CDR3 DNA reads TGTGCCACCAGTGATACTGCCGCGACCCAGTACTTC. Amino acid sequence: CATSDTAATQYF.

This chain links TRBV6-6 with TRBJ1-5; 9 positions match TRBD1. The V gene's germline CDR1 is MNHNY and CDR2 SVGAGI (reference sequence). The V segment lost 6 bases and the J segment 7 bases; nucleotides outside the gene matches: 10. This CDR3 has 15 amino acids. The CDR3, as DNA: TGTGCCAGCAGCAGGGGACAGGGAAATAGGCAGCCCCAGCATTTT. It is translated as CASSRGQGNRQPQHF.

The genes are TRBV7-2 and TRBJ2-7; D gene uncertain. The CDR3 is 11 amino acids. V shed 3 bases and J shed 6 bases, with 6 bases lying between them. Germline CDR1 reads SGHTA; CDR2 reads FQGNSA. This CDR3 is CASSLAGEQYF. The CDR3 DNA reads TGTGCCAGCAGCTTGGCAGGCGAGCAGTACTTC.

A single count supports this clone. V gene TRBV28 combines with J gene TRBJ1-1; a weak D match, TRBD1 (6 bases). The V and J ends lost 3 bases and 5 bases respectively, with 10 bases between them. This CDR3 contains 13 residues. Per germline, CDR1 MDHEN and CDR2 SYDVKM. This chain's CDR3 is CASSLRRGTEAFF. Written as DNA, the CDR3 is TGTGCCAGCAGTTTGCGCAGGGGTACTGAAGCTTTCTTT.

V is TRBV6-5 and J is TRBJ2-7; D possibly corresponds to TRBD2 (5 bases). The V and J ends lost 0 bases and 7 bases respectively, with 16 bases between them. CDR1 MNHEY and CDR2 SVGAGI come from the germline V gene. CDR3 length equals 15 residues. The CDR3 coding sequence is TGTGCCAGCAGTTACTCGGGGAGAAAACTGGGGGAGCAGTACTTC. Translation: CASSYSGRKLGEQYF.

This clone is a singleton in its sample. The chain uses TRBV3-1 (or the pseudogene TRBV3-2) and TRBJ1-2, with TRBD1 as a possible D gene (6 bases). The CDR3 contains 14 residues. V was cut by 1 base and J by 6 bases, with 12 bases left in between. CDR1 is LGHDT, CDR2 YNNKEL, per germline (reference sequence). The CDR3 spells CASSQGLGGHGYTF. CDR3 DNA sequence: TGTGCCAGCAGCCAAGGTCTCGGGGGGCATGGCTACACCTTC.

About this clone: The germline gene is not matched at one end of the junction; a read error may be the cause. The V gene is TRBV7-3, the J gene TRBJ2-7, with TRBD2 identical over 7 bases. The CDR3 sequence is 15 residues long. Germline lookup yields CDR1 SGHTA and CDR2 FQGTGA. In DNA form, the CDR3 reads TGTGCCAGCAGCTTATTTGCGGGAGTCTCCGACGAGCAGTACTTC. This encodes CASSLFAGVSDEQYF.

This clone was seen more than once but under ten times. The CDR3 loop is CASSQALGQGFNYGYTF. CDR3 DNA: TGCGCCAGCAGCCAAGCCCTCGGGCAGGGGTTCAACTATGGCTACACCTTC. The genes are TRBV4-3 and TRBJ1-2; a possible D gene is TRBD1 (6 bases). Germline V CDR1 and CDR2: LGHNA, YSLEER. The length of the CDR3 is 17 residues. V lost 1 base to trimming and J lost 2 bases, with 17 bases between them.

This clone has a handful of counts. The chain is built from TRBV7-2 and TRBJ2-1; the match to TRBD2 covers 7 bases. CDR3 length: 13 residues. The V gene's germline CDR1 is SGHTA and CDR2 FQGNSA. V gave up 5 bases and J gave up 10 bases; unmatched junction bases: 8. The CDR3 here is CASSVASGAEQFF. In DNA form, the CDR3 reads TGTGCCAGCAGCGTCGCTAGCGGAGCGGAGCAGTTCTTC.

This clone was picked up a small number of times. This chain uses TRBV24-1 with TRBJ1-5; 8 nucleotides match TRBD1. In germline, CDR1 is KGHDR, CDR2 SFDVKD. CDR3 length: 16 amino acids. The V segment lost 3 bases and the J segment 3 bases; nucleotides outside the gene matches: 6. The CDR3 is CATSDTRTGNNQPQHF. Written as DNA, the CDR3 is TGTGCCACCAGTGATACCCGGACAGGGAACAATCAGCCCCAGCATTTT.

V usage is TRBV11-1 and J usage is TRBJ2-6, with TRBD1 identical over 7 bases. Germline CDR1 SGHAT, CDR2 FQDESV (reference sequence). The V segment lost 0 bases and the J segment 1 base; nucleotides outside the gene matches: 9. The CDR3 totals 19 residues. CDR3 protein: CASSLAGTANFSGANVLTF. The CDR3 DNA is TGTGCCAGCAGCTTAGCAGGGACAGCTAACTTTTCTGGGGCCAACGTCCTGACTTTC.

CDR3 coding DNA: TGTGCCAGCAGCCACGGACTAGCGGGAAAAAATGAGCAGTTCTTC. It yields the protein CASSHGLAGKNEQFF. The V and J genes are TRBV6-6 and TRBJ2-1, with 12 bases lining up with TRBD2. Germline V gene lookup returns CDR1 MNHNY and CDR2 SVGAGI (reference sequence). This CDR3 is built from 15 residues. V was pared by 6 bases and J by 7 bases, with 7 bases of the junction left unmatched.

This sequence joins TRBV2 and TRBJ1-6; no clear D gene. The CDR3 covers 13 residues. Germline CDR1 reads SNHLY; CDR2 reads FYNNEI. The V gene lost 4 bases and the J gene lost 5 bases, with 6 bases spanning the gap. The CDR3 DNA is TGTGCCAGCAGTGGAGGGAATAATTCACCCCTCCACTTT. Its protein is CASSGGNNSPLHF.